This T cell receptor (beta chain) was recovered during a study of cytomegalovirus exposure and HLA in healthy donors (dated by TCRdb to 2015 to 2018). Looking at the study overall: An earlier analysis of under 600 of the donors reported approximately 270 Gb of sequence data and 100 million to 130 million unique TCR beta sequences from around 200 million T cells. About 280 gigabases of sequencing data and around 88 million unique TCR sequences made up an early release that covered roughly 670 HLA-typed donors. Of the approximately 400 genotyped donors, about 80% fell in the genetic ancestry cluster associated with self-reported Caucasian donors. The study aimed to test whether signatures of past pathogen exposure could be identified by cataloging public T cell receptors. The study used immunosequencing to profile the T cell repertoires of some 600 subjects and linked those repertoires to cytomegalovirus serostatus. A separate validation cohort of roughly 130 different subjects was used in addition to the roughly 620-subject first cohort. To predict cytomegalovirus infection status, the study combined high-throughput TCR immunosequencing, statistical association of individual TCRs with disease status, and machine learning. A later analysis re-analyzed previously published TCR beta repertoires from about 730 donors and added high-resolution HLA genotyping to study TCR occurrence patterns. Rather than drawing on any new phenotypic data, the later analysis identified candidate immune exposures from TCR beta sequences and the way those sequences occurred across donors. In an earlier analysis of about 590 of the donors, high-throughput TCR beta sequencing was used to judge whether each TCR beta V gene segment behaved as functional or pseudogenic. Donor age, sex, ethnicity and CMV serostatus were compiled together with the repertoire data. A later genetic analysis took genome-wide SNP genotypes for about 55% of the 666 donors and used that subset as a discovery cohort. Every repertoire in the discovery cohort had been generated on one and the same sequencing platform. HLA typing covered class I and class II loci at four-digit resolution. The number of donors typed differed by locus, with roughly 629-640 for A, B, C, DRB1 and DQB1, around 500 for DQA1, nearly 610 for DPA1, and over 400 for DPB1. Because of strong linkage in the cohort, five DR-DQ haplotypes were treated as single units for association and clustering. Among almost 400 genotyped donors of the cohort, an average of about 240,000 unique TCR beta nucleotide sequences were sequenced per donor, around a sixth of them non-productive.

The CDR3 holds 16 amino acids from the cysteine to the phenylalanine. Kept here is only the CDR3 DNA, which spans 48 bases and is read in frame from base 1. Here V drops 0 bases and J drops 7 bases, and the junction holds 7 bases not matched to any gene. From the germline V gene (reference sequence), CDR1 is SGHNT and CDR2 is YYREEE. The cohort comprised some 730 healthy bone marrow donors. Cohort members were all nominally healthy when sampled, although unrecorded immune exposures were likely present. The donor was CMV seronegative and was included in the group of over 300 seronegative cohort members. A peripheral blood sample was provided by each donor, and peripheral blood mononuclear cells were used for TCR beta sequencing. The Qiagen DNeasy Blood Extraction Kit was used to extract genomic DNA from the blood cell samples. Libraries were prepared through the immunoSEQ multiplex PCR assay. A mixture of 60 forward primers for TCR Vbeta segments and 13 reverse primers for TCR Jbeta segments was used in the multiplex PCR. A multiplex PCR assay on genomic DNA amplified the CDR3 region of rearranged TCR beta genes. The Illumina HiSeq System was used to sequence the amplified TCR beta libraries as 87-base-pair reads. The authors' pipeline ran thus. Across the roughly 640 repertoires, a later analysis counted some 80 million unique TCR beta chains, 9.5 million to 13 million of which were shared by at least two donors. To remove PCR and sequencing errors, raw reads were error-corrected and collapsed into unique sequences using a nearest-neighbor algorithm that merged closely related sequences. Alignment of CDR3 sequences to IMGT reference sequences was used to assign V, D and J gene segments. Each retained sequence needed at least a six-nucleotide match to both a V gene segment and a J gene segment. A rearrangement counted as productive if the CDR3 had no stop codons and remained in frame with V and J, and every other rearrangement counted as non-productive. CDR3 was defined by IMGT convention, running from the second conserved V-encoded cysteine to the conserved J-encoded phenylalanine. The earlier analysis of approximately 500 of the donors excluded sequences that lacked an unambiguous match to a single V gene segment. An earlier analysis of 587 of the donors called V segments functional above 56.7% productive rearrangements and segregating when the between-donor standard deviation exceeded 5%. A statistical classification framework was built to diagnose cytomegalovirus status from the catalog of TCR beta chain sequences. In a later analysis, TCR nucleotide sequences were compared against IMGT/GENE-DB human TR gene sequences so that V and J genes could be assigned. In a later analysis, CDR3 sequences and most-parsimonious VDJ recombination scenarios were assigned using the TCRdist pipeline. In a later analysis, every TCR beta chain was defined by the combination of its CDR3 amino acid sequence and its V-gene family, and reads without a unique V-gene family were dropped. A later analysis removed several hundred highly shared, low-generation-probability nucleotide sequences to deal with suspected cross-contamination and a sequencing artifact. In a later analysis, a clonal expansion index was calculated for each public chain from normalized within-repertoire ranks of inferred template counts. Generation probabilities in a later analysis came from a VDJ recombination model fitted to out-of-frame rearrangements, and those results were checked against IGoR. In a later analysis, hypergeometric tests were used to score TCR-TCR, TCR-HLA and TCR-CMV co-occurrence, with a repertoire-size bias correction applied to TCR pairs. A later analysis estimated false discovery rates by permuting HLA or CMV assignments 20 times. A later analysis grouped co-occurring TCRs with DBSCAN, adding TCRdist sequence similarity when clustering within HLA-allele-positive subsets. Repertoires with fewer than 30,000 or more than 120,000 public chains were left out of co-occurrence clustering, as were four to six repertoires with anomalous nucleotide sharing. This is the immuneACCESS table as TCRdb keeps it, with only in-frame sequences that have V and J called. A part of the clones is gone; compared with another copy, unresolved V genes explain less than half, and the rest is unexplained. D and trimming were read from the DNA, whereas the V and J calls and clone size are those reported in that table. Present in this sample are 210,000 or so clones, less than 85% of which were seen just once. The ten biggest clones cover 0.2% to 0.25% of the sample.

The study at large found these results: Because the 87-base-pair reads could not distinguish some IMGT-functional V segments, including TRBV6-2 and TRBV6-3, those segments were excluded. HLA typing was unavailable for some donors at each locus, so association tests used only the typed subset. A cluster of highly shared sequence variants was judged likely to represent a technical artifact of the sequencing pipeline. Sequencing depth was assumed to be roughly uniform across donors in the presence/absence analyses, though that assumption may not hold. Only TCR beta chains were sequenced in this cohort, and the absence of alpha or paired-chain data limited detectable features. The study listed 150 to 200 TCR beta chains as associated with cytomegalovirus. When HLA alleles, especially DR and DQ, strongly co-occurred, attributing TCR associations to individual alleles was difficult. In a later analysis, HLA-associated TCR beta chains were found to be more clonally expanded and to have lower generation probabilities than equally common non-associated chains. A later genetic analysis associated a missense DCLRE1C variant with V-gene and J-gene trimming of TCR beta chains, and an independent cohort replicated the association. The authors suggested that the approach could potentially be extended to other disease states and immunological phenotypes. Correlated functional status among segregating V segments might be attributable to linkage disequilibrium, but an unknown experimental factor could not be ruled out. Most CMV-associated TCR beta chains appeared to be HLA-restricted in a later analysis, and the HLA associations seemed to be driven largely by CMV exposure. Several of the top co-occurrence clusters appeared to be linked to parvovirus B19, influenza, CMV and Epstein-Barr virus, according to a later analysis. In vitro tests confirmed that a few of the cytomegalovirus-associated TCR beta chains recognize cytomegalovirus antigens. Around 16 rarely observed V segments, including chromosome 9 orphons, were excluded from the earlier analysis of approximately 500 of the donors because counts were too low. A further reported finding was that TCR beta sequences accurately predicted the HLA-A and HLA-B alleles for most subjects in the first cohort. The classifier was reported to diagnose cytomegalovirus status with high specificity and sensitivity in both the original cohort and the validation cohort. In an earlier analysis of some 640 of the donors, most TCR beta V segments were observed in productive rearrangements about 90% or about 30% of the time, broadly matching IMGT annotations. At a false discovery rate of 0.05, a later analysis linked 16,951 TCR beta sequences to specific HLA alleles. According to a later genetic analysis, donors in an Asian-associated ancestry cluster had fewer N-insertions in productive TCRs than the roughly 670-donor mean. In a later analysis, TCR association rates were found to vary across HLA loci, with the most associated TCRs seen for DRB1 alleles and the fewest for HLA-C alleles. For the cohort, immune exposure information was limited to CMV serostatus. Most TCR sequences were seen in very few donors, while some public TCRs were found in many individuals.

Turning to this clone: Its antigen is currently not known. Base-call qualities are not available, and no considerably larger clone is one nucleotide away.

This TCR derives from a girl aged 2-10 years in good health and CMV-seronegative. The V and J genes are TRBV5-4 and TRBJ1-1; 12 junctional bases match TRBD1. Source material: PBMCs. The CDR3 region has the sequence CASSLGGTGGEGEAFF. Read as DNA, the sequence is TGTGCCAGCAGCTTGGGAGGGACAGGGGGCGAAGGTGAAGCTTTCTTT.